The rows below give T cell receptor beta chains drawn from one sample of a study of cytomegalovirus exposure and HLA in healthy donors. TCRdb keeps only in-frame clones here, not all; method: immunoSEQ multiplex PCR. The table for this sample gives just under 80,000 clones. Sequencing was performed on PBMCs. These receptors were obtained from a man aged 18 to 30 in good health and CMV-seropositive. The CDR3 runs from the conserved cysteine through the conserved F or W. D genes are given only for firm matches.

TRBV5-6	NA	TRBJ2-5	TGTGCCAGCAGCTTAGCAGGGATCGCGGAGACCCAGTACTTC	CASSLAGIAETQYF
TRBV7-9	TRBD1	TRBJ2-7	TGTGCCAGCAGCCCCGGGACAGGCCCCACCTACGAGCAGTACTTC	CASSPGTGPTYEQYF
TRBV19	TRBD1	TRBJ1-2	TGTGCCAGTAGTTACCGGGACAGGGGCGGCTACACCTTC	CASSYRDRGGYTF
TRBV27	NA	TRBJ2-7	TGTGCCAGCAGTTCCCGACAGGCAGGGGAGCAGTACTTC	CASSSRQAGEQYF
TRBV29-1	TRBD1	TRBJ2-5	TGCAGCATTGGGACAGGCGGACAAGAGACCCAGTACTTC	CSIGTGGQETQYF
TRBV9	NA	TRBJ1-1	TGTGCCAGCAGCGCGTGGACAGAAAAATACACTGAAGCTTTCTTT	CASSAWTEKYTEAFF
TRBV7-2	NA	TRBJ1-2	TGTGCCAGCAGCCTAACCCTGGACAGATTATATGGCTACACCTTC	CASSLTLDRLYGYTF
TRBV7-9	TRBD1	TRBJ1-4	TGTGCCAGCAGCTTAGCGCGGGGACAGGGCGGTTGGGAAAAACTGTTTTTT	CASSLARGQGGWEKLFF
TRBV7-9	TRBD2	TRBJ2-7	TGTGCCAGCAGTCAACAGGCTAGCGGTGCGTACGAGCAGTACTTC	CASSQQASGAYEQYF
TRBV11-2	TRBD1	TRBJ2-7	TGTGCCAGCAGCTCGTACAGGGGTCACTCCTACGAGCAGTACTTC	CASSSYRGHSYEQYF
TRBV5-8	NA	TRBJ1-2	TGTGCCAGCAGCCCTGACAGATATGGCTACACCTTC	CASSPDRYGYTF
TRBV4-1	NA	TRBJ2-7	TGCGCCAGCAGCCAAGGGGGACACTACGAGCAGTACTTC	CASSQGGHYEQYF
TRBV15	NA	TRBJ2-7	TGTGCCACCAGCAGATTCTCTCTGCGGGAAGGGTACGAGCAGTACTTC	CATSRFSLREGYEQYF
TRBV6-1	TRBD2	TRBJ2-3	TGTGCCAGCAGTATCCTAGCGGTGAACACAGATACGCAGTATTTT	CASSILAVNTDTQYF
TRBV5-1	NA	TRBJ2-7	TGCGCCAGCAGCTTGGCACAGGGTGACTCCTACGAGCAGTACTTC	CASSLAQGDSYEQYF
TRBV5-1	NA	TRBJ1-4	TGCGCCAGCAGCTTGGCGACAGCAACTAATGAAAAACTGTTTTTT	CASSLATATNEKLFF
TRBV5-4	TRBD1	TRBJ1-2	TGTGCCAGCAGCTATTTACAGGGGTATGGCTACACCTTC	CASSYLQGYGYTF
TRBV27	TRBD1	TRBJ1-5	TGTGCCAGCAGTTCGATGACAGGGGGCAATCAGCCCCAGCATTTT	CASSSMTGGNQPQHF
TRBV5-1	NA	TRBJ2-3	TGCGCCAGCAGCTTGCGAGCAGGGGATACGCAGTATTTT	CASSLRAGDTQYF
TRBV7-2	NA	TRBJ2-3	TGTGCCAGCGGCAAGTGGGGCGCAGATACGCAGTATTTT	CASGKWGADTQYF
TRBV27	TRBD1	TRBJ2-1	TGTGCCAGCAGTCCCCGGGACAGTGAGCAGTTCTTC	CASSPRDSEQFF
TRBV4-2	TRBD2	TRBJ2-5	TGTGCCAGCAGCCAAGGCGGGACTAGCATCCCAGAGACCCAGTACTTC	CASSQGGTSIPETQYF
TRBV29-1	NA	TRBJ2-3	TGCAGCGTTGGCCTAGCGTTGAGCACAGATACGCAGTATTTT	CSVGLALSTDTQYF
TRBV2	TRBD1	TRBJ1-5	TGTGCCAGCAGCCGTGGACAGGGGGTAAGTCAGCCCCAGCATTTT	CASSRGQGVSQPQHF
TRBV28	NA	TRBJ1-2	TGTGCCAGCAGTTTCGAAGAGAATCACTATGGCTACACCTTC	CASSFEENHYGYTF
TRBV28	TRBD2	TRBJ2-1	TGTGCCAGCAGTTTGGGGACTAGCGCCTACAATGAGCAGTTCTTC	CASSLGTSAYNEQFF
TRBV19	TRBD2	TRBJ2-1	TGTGCCAGTAGTTCGACTAGCGGCTACTACAATGAGCAGTTCTTC	CASSSTSGYYNEQFF
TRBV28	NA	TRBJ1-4	TGTGCCAGCAGTTTCCAAGGGGCGAGAGAAAAACTGTTTTTT	CASSFQGAREKLFF
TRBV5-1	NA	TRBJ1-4	TGCGCCAGCAGCTTGACTGGGAGGAATGGTGAAAAACTGTTTTTT	CASSLTGRNGEKLFF
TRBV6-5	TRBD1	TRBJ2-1	TGTGCCAGCAGTATACAGGGGGGAGCCTACAATGAGCAGTTCTTC	CASSIQGGAYNEQFF
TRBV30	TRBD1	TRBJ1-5	TGTGCCTGGAGCCATCCCCGGGACAGGAGAGGCAATCAGCCCCAGCATTTT	CAWSHPRDRRGNQPQHF
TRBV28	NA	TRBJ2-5	TGTGCCAGCAGTTTCACAGGGCAAGAGACCCAGTACTTC	CASSFTGQETQYF
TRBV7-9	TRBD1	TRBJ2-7	TGTGCCAGCAGCTTAGATGGGACAGCCTACGAGCAGTACTTC	CASSLDGTAYEQYF
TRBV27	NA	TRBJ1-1	TGTGCCAGCGGATGGGGGGGAGCTTTCTTT	CASGWGGAFF
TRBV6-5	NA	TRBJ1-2	TGTGCCACCCAAAGAGAGGGAGCGGGCGGCTACACCTTC	CATQREGAGGYTF
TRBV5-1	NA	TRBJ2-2	TGCGCCAGCAGTTCTAACACCGGGGAGCTGTTTTTT	CASSSNTGELFF
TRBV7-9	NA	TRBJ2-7	TGTGCCAGCAGCTCTGGACTATACTACGAGCAGTACTTC	CASSSGLYYEQYF
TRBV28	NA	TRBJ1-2	TGTGCCAGCAGTCCCCTACAGAGATCCTATGGCTACACCTTC	CASSPLQRSYGYTF
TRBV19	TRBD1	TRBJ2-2	TGTGCCAGTAGCGTGGACAGGTCGGGCACCGGGGAGCTGTTTTTT	CASSVDRSGTGELFF
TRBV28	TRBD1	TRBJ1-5	TGTGCCAGCAGTTGGATTCAGGGGGGCCAGCCCCAGCATTTT	CASSWIQGGQPQHF
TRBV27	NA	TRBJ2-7	TGTGCCAGCCGGACAGAATTCTACGAGCAGTACTTC	CASRTEFYEQYF